This entry lists 30 T cell receptor beta chains sequenced from one sample in a study of pediatric ulcerative colitis. Profiled with immunoSEQ multiplex PCR; TCRdb holds only in-frame clones, not every one. The table has about 36,000 clones, less than 80% seen once; the top ten hold roughly 0.7%. Rectal tissue came from one to two pinch biopsies taken at colonoscopy. Specimen: gut tissue. The receptors here all came from a boy younger than 18 with moderate ulcerative colitis.

This clone was seen more than once but under ten times. The J gene is TRBJ1-1, the V gene TRBV13; D unclear. Germline V lookup: CDR1 PRHDT, CDR2 FYEKMQ (reference sequence). V gave up 6 bases and J gave up 4 bases, with 12 bases separating them. CDR3 length: 13 residues. CDR3 loop: CASRLRGFTEAFF. The CDR3, as DNA: TGTGCCAGCAGGCTCCGAGGGTTCACTGAAGCTTTCTTT.

The chain employs TRBV9 and TRBJ2-7, with a weak D call TRBD2 (5 bases). The CDR3 spans 13 residues. Trimming removed 2 bases at V and 8 bases at J, with 14 bases between. CDR1 and CDR2 from the germline V gene are SGDLS and YYNGEE. CDR3 in DNA: TGTGCCAGCAGCGTTAACTCCCCCGGGAAGCAGTACTTC. It specifies CASSVNSPGKQYF.

This clone has more than one count but fewer than ten. V and J are TRBV9 and TRBJ2-2; D unresolved. Trimming stripped 4 bases from V and 7 bases from J, with 8 bases between. The CDR3 extends over 12 amino acids. The germline V gene encodes CDR1 SGDLS and CDR2 YYNGEE. CDR3 residues: CASSIEDGELFF. CDR3 DNA sequence: TGTGCCAGCAGCATAGAAGACGGGGAGCTGTTTTTT.

V and J are TRBV28 and TRBJ2-7; the match to TRBD1 covers 7 bases. CDR3 length: 15 residues. Germline CDR1 reads MDHEN; CDR2 reads SYDVKM. J gave up 4 bases and V 8 bases, and 14 bases lay outside the gene matches. For the CDR3, the DNA is TGTGCCAGCGCCCAAGGGGGCTTGAAAGGATACGAGCAGTACTTC. Its protein product is CASAQGGLKGYEQYF.

The V call is TRBV7-2, the J call TRBJ2-2; D remains ambiguous. Trimming pared 2 bases from V and 7 bases from J, leaving 11 bases between. This CDR3 spans 14 amino acids. From germline, CDR1 is SGHTA and CDR2 FQGNSA. The chain's CDR3 is CASSLIGYGGELFF. The CDR3 DNA reads as TGTGCCAGCAGCTTAATCGGGTACGGCGGGGAGCTGTTTTTT.

V gene TRBV7-9 combines with J gene TRBJ2-2; 8 bases map to TRBD2. The germline gives CDR1 SEHNR, CDR2 FQNEAQ (reference sequence). The trim removed 2 bases at V and 8 bases at J, leaving 10 bases unmatched. CDR3 size: 16 residues. The CDR3 nucleotides read TGTGCCAGCAGCTTATCGACCGGACTAGCTGGGGGGGAGCTGTTTTTT. Translation: CASSLSTGLAGGELFF.

The genes are TRBV9 and TRBJ1-2, with D hard to call. The V gene lost 1 base and the J gene lost 3 bases, with 13 bases spanning the gap. The CDR3 contains 15 residues. Germline values: CDR1 SGDLS, CDR2 YYNGEE. The CDR3 nucleotides are TGTGCCAGCAGCGTATTTGTAGGAGGAGACTATGGCTACACCTTC. Translated: CASSVFVGGDYGYTF.

The chain recombines TRBV28 with TRBJ2-2; 9 bases line up with TRBD1. The germline CDR1 and CDR2 sequences are MDHEN and SYDVKM. V was clipped by 6 bases and J by 5 bases; unmatched bases: 7. The CDR3 loop spans 15 amino acids. This CDR3 is CASRATGGGTGELFF. The CDR3 bases are TGTGCCAGCAGAGCTACAGGGGGCGGGACCGGGGAGCTGTTTTTT.

The chain has TRBV5-1 and TRBJ2-1; 9 bases are shared with TRBD2. CDR1 is SGHRS, CDR2 YFSETQ, per germline. With V trimmed by 4 bases and J by 4 bases, 9 bases remained unmatched. The CDR3 is made up of 16 amino acids. Here the CDR3 reads CASSPNSGGVYNEQFF. CDR3 DNA: TGCGCCAGCAGCCCCAATAGCGGGGGAGTTTACAATGAGCAGTTCTTC.

This sequence joins TRBV28 and TRBJ2-3; D is undetermined. The germline gives CDR1 MDHEN, CDR2 SYDVKM. Trimming stripped 4 bases from V and 2 bases from J, with 10 bases between. The CDR3 consists of 14 residues. The CDR3: CASSSAAITDTQYF. The CDR3 DNA is TGTGCCAGCAGTTCCGCCGCCATCACAGATACGCAGTATTTT.

CDR3 loop: CAISGGALGFLYGYTF. CDR3 DNA sequence: TGTGCCATCAGTGGAGGAGCCTTGGGGTTTCTCTATGGCTACACCTTC. This chain links TRBV10-3 with TRBJ1-2; D not resolved. The CDR3 spans 16 residues. V shed 4 bases and J shed 4 bases, with 19 bases lying between them. Germline CDR1 reads ENHRY; CDR2 reads SYGVKD.

This chain links TRBV7-2 with TRBJ2-7; 10 bases are a match to TRBD2. Germline CDR1 reads SGHTA; CDR2 reads FQGNSA. This CDR3 contains 15 residues. The V and J ends lost 0 bases and 8 bases, in that order; junction bases with no gene match: 7. This CDR3 is CASSLAPAGGPKQYF. As DNA, the CDR3 is TGTGCCAGCAGCTTAGCTCCAGCGGGAGGGCCGAAGCAGTACTTC.

The V and J genes are TRBV2 and TRBJ2-1; the D gene is possibly TRBD2 (5 bases). V gave up 1 base and J gave up 10 bases, with 11 bases separating them. The CDR3 sequence is 13 residues long. The germline V gene has CDR1 SNHLY and CDR2 FYNNEI. The CDR3 is CASSEGQWREQFF. CDR3 DNA: TGTGCCAGCAGTGAAGGCCAGTGGAGGGAGCAGTTCTTC.

This chain links TRBV9 with TRBJ2-1; D may be TRBD2 (6 bases). V was shortened by 1 base and J by 4 bases, with 9 bases between the two germline ends. CDR1 and CDR2 (germline): SGDLS, YYNGEE. This CDR3 is built from 14 residues. The CDR3 reads CASSVTGVYNEQFF. CDR3 DNA: TGTGCCAGCAGCGTAACGGGGGTATACAATGAGCAGTTCTTC.

This chain joins TRBV7-2 and TRBJ2-1; no clear D gene. The CDR3 length is 13 residues. Germline-derived CDR1 and CDR2 are SGHTA and FQGNSA. Trimming stripped 2 bases from V and 4 bases from J, with 6 bases between. CDR3 sequence: CASSLYGYNEQFF. CDR3 sequence (DNA): TGTGCCAGCAGCTTATACGGATACAATGAGCAGTTCTTC. Combining the CDR3 with reference TRBV7-2 and TRBJ2-1 gives the whole variable domain GAGVSQSPSNKVTEKGKDVELRCDPISGHTALYWYRQSLGQGLEFLIYFQGNSAPDKSGLPSDRFSAERTGGSVSTLTIQRTQQEDSAVYLCASSLYGYNEQFFGPGTRLTVL.

There are a few counts of this clone. This chain joins TRBV5-4 and TRBJ2-1; 9 bases are a match to TRBD2. This CDR3 comprises 15 residues. Germline CDR1 reads SGHNT; CDR2 reads YYREEE (reference sequence). J lost 5 bases, V lost 4 bases, and 7 bases had no gene match. The CDR3 loop is CASSTKTSGNNEQFF. The CDR3 DNA reads TGTGCCAGCAGCACTAAGACTAGCGGTAACAATGAGCAGTTCTTC.

CDR3 sequence (DNA): TGTGCCAGCAGCTTAGGGGCCGGGAGCTACAATGAGCAGTTCTTC. Its protein is CASSLGAGSYNEQFF. The chain has TRBV7-9 and TRBJ2-1, with D possibly being TRBD2 (6 bases). The CDR3 is 15 amino acids. V shed 1 base and J shed 3 bases, with 10 bases lying between them. CDR1 and CDR2 from the germline V gene are SEHNR and FQNEAQ (reference sequence).

The chain combines TRBV19 with TRBJ1-2; 9 nucleotides align to TRBD1. Germline trimming cut 6 bases from V and 8 bases from J; bases unmatched to any gene: 7. The length of the CDR3 is 13 residues. CDR1 and CDR2 from the germline V gene are LNHDA and SQIVND (reference sequence). The CDR3: CASRRDRVTGYTF. In DNA form, the CDR3 reads TGTGCCAGTAGGCGGGACAGGGTGACCGGCTACACCTTC.

V and J are TRBV6-5 and TRBJ1-5; no definite D call. The germline CDR1 and CDR2 sequences are MNHEY and SVGAGI. The length of the CDR3 is 12 residues. Trimming took off 6 bases at V and 4 bases at J, with 7 bases between the two ends. CDR3 protein: CASRERNQPQHF. DNA of the CDR3: TGTGCCAGCAGAGAAAGGAATCAGCCCCAGCATTTT.

This clone came up once. V gene TRBV5-6 combines with J gene TRBJ2-3; TRBD2 matches at 14 bases. Germline-derived CDR1 and CDR2 are SGHDT and YYEEEE. CDR3 length: 18 residues. Losses at the gene ends were 1 base for V and 6 bases for J; bases not matched to a gene: 10. DNA for the CDR3: TGTGCCAGCAGCTTGAGTTGGACTAGCGGGAGGACCACGGATACGCAGTATTTT. Amino acids: CASSLSWTSGRTTDTQYF.

Only a few counts were recorded for this clone. The chain links TRBV5-1 to TRBJ1-2; D is perhaps TRBD1 (5 bases). Germline V gene sequence: CDR1 SGHRS, CDR2 YFSETQ. This CDR3 region has 14 residues. Trimming pared 0 bases from V and 8 bases from J, leaving 14 bases between. This CDR3 is CASSLEPGKGGYTF. Written as DNA, the CDR3 is TGCGCCAGCAGCTTGGAGCCAGGGAAAGGAGGCTACACCTTC. Supplemented by reference TRBV5-1 and TRBJ1-2, the full variable domain reads KAGVTQTPRYLIKTRGQQVTLSCSPISGHRSVSWYQQTPGQGLQFLFEYFSETQRNKGNFPGRFSGRQFSNSRSEMNVSTLELGDSALYLCASSLEPGKGGYTFGSGTRLTVV.

The chain links TRBV10-3 to TRBJ2-2; 7 bases map to TRBD1. CDR1 ENHRY and CDR2 SYGVKD come from the germline V gene. Losses at the gene ends were 0 bases for V and 0 bases for J; bases not matched to a gene: 7. The CDR3 totals 18 residues. CDR3 coding DNA: TGTGCCATCAGTGAGTCTGGGCGCCAGGGGGCGAACACCGGGGAGCTGTTTTTT. Translated, it gives CAISESGRQGANTGELFF.

The genes are TRBV29-1 and TRBJ2-3; D unresolved. Trimming removed 7 bases from V and 7 bases from J, with 15 bases in between. CDR1 is SQVTM and CDR2 is ANQGSEA in the germline V gene. The CDR3 is 12 amino acids. CDR3 loop: CSALSKENTQYF. As DNA, the CDR3 is TGCAGCGCGCTATCAAAGGAAAATACGCAGTATTTT.

This clone was counted a few times. This chain connects TRBV19 to TRBJ2-2; weak D call: TRBD1 (5 bases). The V end was cut by 6 bases, the J end by 5 bases, with 13 bases between. The CDR3 runs to 14 residues. Germline V gene sequence: CDR1 LNHDA, CDR2 SQIVND (reference sequence). The DNA for the CDR3 is TGTGCCAGTAGAGGACATGCCGCGACCGGGGAGCTGTTTTTT. Translated, it gives CASRGHAATGELFF.

CDR3 sequence (DNA): TGTGCCTGGAGTGCCCGGGGCACAGATACGCAGTATTTT. It specifies CAWSARGTDTQYF. V is TRBV30 and J is TRBJ2-3; D not resolved. CDR1 and CDR2 (germline): GTSNPN, SVGIG (reference sequence). Trimming removed 1 base from V and 1 base from J, with 6 bases in between. The CDR3 runs 13 residues.

This clone came up a few times. The chain is built from TRBV2 and TRBJ1-4; a possible D gene is TRBD1 (5 bases). V was clipped by 3 bases and J by 3 bases, with 11 bases between them. Germline-derived CDR1 and CDR2 are SNHLY and FYNNEI. The length of the CDR3 is 15 residues. CDR3 loop: CASSDEMGANEKLFF. The DNA of the CDR3 is TGTGCCAGCAGTGATGAGATGGGGGCTAATGAAAAACTGTTTTTT. Combining the CDR3 with reference TRBV2 and TRBJ1-4 gives the whole variable domain EPEVTQTPSHQVTQMGQEVILRCVPISNHLYFYWYRQILGQKVEFLVSFYNNEISEKSEIFDDQFSVERPDGSNFTLKIRSTKLEDSAMYFCASSDEMGANEKLFFGSGTQLSVL.

The gene calls are TRBV6-1 and TRBJ2-7, with 7 bases fitting TRBD1. Looked up from germline, CDR1 is MNHNS and CDR2 is SASEGT. CDR3 size: 15 residues. V trimming: 4 bases; J trimming: 2 bases; junction bases outside the gene matches: 8. Here the CDR3 DNA reads TGTGCCAGCAGTGTCGACAGGGTAAGCCCCTACGAGCAGTACTTC. This encodes CASSVDRVSPYEQYF.

The rearrangement joins TRBV7-9 to TRBJ2-7; 8 bases align to TRBD1. There are 16 residues in the CDR3. The V and J ends lost 5 bases and 4 bases, in that order; junction bases with no gene match: 13. Germline lookup yields CDR1 SEHNR and CDR2 FQNEAQ (reference sequence). CDR3 amino acids: CASSQRQGPLGYEQYF. In nucleotides, the CDR3 is TGTGCCAGCAGCCAGCGACAGGGGCCTCTAGGGTACGAGCAGTACTTC. Based on the CDR3 plus reference TRBV7-9 and TRBJ2-7, the full variable domain is DTGVSQNPRHKITKRGQNVTFRCDPISEHNRLYWYRQTLGQGPEFLTYFQNEAQLEKSRLLSDRFSAERPKGSFSTLEIQRTEQGDSAMYLCASSQRQGPLGYEQYFGPGTRLTVT.

The gene calls are TRBV5-4 and TRBJ1-1; 11 bases align to TRBD1. Per germline, CDR1 SGHNT and CDR2 YYREEE (reference sequence). V was pared by 4 bases and J by 8 bases, with 10 bases of the junction left unmatched. The CDR3 is made up of 15 amino acids. CDR3 sequence reads: CASSPPGQGGREAFF. CDR3 sequence (DNA): TGTGCCAGCAGCCCCCCGGGACAGGGGGGACGGGAAGCTTTCTTT.

This chain joins TRBV28 and TRBJ2-2; 11 nucleotides match TRBD1. The CDR3 has 16 amino acids. V was pared by 8 bases and J by 5 bases, with 10 bases of the junction left unmatched. In germline, CDR1 is MDHEN, CDR2 SYDVKM. CDR3 protein: CASQRGGTGGTGELFF. In nucleotides, the CDR3 is TGTGCCAGCCAGAGGGGCGGGACAGGGGGGACCGGGGAGCTGTTTTTT.